This record concerns one TCR beta chain sequence. This clonotype showed up just a few times. This receptor's antigen is unknown. Base-call qualities are not available, and no considerably larger clone is one nucleotide away. CDR1 and CDR2 are read off the germline V gene (reference sequence) as SEHNR and FQNEAQ. Relative to germline, V is missing 8 bases and J is missing 6 bases, with 7 bases of the junction outside any gene match. Inclusive of the bounding cysteine and phenylalanine, the CDR3 is 12 residues long. Just the 36-base CDR3 DNA is kept, in frame starting at base 1. Peripheral blood CD8+ and CD4+ T cells from healthy donors, Susac syndrome patients and multiple sclerosis patients were profiled by high-throughput TCR beta sequencing. The Susac syndrome patients fulfilled recently defined diagnostic criteria for either definite or probable disease. CD8+ TEMRA cells were enriched by FACS, while bulk CD8+ and CD4+ T cells were purified by magnetic negative isolation. Blood was drawn into EDTA tubes, processed within 24 hours, and PBMCs were isolated by density gradient centrifugation. PBMCs intended for TCR sequencing were cryopreserved in liquid nitrogen and thawed later in a water bath at 37 degrees C. The sorted or isolated CD4+, CD8+ and CD8+ TEMRA cells reached a purity of at least 90%.

The sample comes from a study of CD8 T cells in Susac syndrome (dated by TCRdb to between 2017 and 2020). Notes on the research overall: Of the Susac syndrome patients who were sequenced, roughly eight were in clinical remission while about 6 had clinically active disease. At the time of blood withdrawal, Susac syndrome patients were either therapy-naive, taking corticosteroids (with some also receiving IVIg), or on IVIg alone. The study used repertoire sequencing to test whether antigen drove CD8+ T cell activation and differentiation in Susac syndrome. The clonality of the CD8+ T cell repertoire was compared across more than 9 healthy donors, around 14 Susac syndrome patients and 15 multiple sclerosis patients. What the research found in general, with its limitations: Roughly 15 and five Susac-specific public clones were found in the total CD8+ and CD8+ TEMRA repertoires, respectively. The number of individuals in the TCR sequencing and HLA analysis was recognized as being relatively small. Clonal expansion was seen in Susac syndrome CD8+ repertoires, peaking in CD8+ TEMRA cells and being greater in clinically active patients than in remitting ones.

RNA was extracted using the RNeasy kit, and roughly 0.5 to 1 microgram was reverse transcribed with random hexamers. The immunoSEQ multiplex PCR assay, covering 54 Vbeta and 13 Jbeta segments, was used to amplify TCR beta CDR3 regions. To correct PCR amplification bias, a synthetic template baseline was used for both primer optimization and computational correction. The published analysis was carried out like this. Reads were annotated to V, D and J genes per IMGT and analyzed with immunoSEQ Analyzer, keeping only productive sequences. Clonality was computed as one minus Shannon entropy normalized by log2 of the number of productive unique sequences. For each patient and control, public and private clones were evaluated among the 100 most prevalent clones. Susac-specific clones were defined as absent from healthy and MS cohorts, roughly 1,100 published viral clones and other ImmuneACCESS disease sequences. TCRdb reprocessed the public reads (quality trimming at Q25 with fastp, clone calling with MiXCR) and kept in-frame beta chains. Each CDR3 protein appears once, grouped with its most common genes and DNA. TCRdb's processing, not the authors' own work, is the source of the V and J calls. This sample has about 120,000 distinct CDR3 sequences in its table, and around 94% of those were observed once. Around 0.2% of the sample lies in the top ten.

This receptor was obtained from a human donor with Susac syndrome. Recombination joined TRBV7-9 with TRBJ2-7; TRBD1 agrees with 7 junctional bases. The sequencing sample was made of CD8+ T cells from PBMCs. The nucleotide sequence is given as TGTGCCAGCGGAATAGGGGGCCCCGAGCAGTACTTC. This gives the protein CASGIGGPEQYF.